Below, 19 T cell receptor beta chains from the same sample are listed, as sequenced in a study of shared clonotypes between healthy human individuals. The method was immunoSEQ multiplex PCR; TCRdb's version includes in-frame clones alone and lacks a portion of them. The sample records about 590,000 clones, 95% being singletons. Cells designated naive CD8 were CD45RO-negative and were positively selected for CCR7, with terminally differentiated effector memory CD45RA+ cells excluded. Sequencing was performed on naive CD8+ T cells sorted from blood. These receptors all stem from a woman in her thirties in good health.

This chain joins TRBV7-9 and TRBJ2-1, with D possibly being TRBD1 or TRBD2 (5 bases each). The CDR3 extends over 18 amino acids. Trimming shortened V by 5 bases and J by 6 bases, and 26 bases separated the two germline ends. CDR1 is SEHNR, CDR2 FQNEAQ, per germline (reference sequence). The CDR3 DNA reads TGTGCCAGCAGCCACGAGGGGTTGGCTAGTCTCCCCTCCAATGAGCAGTTCTTC. Translating gives CASSHEGLASLPSNEQFF. Full variable domain (outside the CDR3, taken from reference TRBV7-9 and TRBJ2-1): DTGVSQNPRHKITKRGQNVTFRCDPISEHNRLYWYRQTLGQGPEFLTYFQNEAQLEKSRLLSDRFSAERPKGSFSTLEIQRTEQGDSAMYLCASSHEGLASLPSNEQFFGPGTRLTVL.

The chain carries TRBV10-2 and TRBJ1-5; 9 positions match TRBD1. This CDR3 comprises 15 residues. From germline, CDR1 is WSHSY and CDR2 SAAADI. Trimming cost V 0 bases and J 11 bases; bases outside gene matches: 8. CDR3 DNA: TGCGCCAGCAGTGAGTCGGGACAGGGTATTTTGTCCCAGCATTTT. Its protein product is CASSESGQGILSQHF.

This clone was seen just once. The chain joins TRBV5-6 to TRBJ2-7, with TRBD2 as a possible D gene (5 bases). The CDR3 is 14 residues long. V shed 0 bases and J shed 3 bases, with 10 bases lying between them. Germline V CDR1 and CDR2: SGHDT, YYEEEE. CDR3 region: CASSLGFSVYEQYF. The CDR3 nucleotides read TGTGCCAGCAGCTTGGGGTTTAGCGTCTACGAGCAGTACTTC.

V is TRBV6-1 and J is TRBJ1-2, with D possibly being TRBD1 (6 bases). The CDR3 consists of 16 residues. V lost 1 base and J lost 8, with 20 bases in between. Per the germline V gene, CDR1 is MNHNS and CDR2 is SASEGT. The CDR3 DNA reads TGTGCCAGCAGTGAAGGTTTGGAGGGGGTACGTCTCGGCTACACCTTC. It specifies CASSEGLEGVRLGYTF.

This chain uses TRBV27 with TRBJ2-7; D is possibly TRBD1 (6 bases). V shed 2 bases and J shed 6 bases, with 17 bases lying between them. The germline CDR1 and CDR2 sequences are MNHEY and SMNVEV (reference sequence). The CDR3 totals 15 residues. The CDR3 DNA is TGTGCCAGCAGTTTAACGGCAGGGGATTTTAGCGAGCAGTACTTC. Its translation is CASSLTAGDFSEQYF.

Note on this clone: A read error may produce the germline difference seen at one junction end. The J gene is TRBJ2-1, the V gene TRBV5-6; tentatively, D is TRBD2 (5 bases). Per germline, CDR1 SGHDT and CDR2 YYEEEE. CDR3 length equals 13 residues. The chain's CDR3 is CASRLDWGGEQFF. CDR3 bases: TGTGCCAGCAGATTGGACTGGGGTGGTGAGCAGTTCTTC.

DNA of the CDR3: TGTGCCAGCGGGGATGGTAGCACTGAAGCTTTCTTT. This translates into CASGDGSTEAFF. The chain joins TRBV9 to TRBJ1-1; unclear D gene. CDR3 length equals 12 residues. The V end lost 7 bases, the J end lost 4 bases, and 11 bases lay between the germline ends. Germline loops: CDR1 SGDLS, CDR2 YYNGEE.

The J gene is TRBJ2-1, the V gene TRBV19; maybe TRBD2 (5 bases). The CDR3 consists of 16 residues. Germline CDR1 LNHDA, CDR2 SQIVND (reference sequence). Trimming removed 5 bases at V and 3 bases at J, with 17 bases between. CDR3 DNA: TGTGCCAGTAGTCCATCCGTGTGGGAGATCTACAATGAGCAGTTCTTC. It encodes CASSPSVWEIYNEQFF.

This chain joins TRBV4-1 and TRBJ2-7; D may be TRBD1 or TRBD2 (6 bases each). The germline V and J ends were trimmed by 1 base and 2 bases, with 9 bases remaining between them. Germline assignment: CDR1 MGHRA and CDR2 YSYEKL. This CDR3 contains 14 residues. Here the CDR3 DNA reads TGCGCCAGCAGCCAAGCCGGGGGCCCCTACGAGCAGTACTTC. It translates to CASSQAGGPYEQYF.

This chain connects TRBV7-9 to TRBJ2-7; D unclear. V was shortened by 1 base and J by 3 bases, with 7 bases between the two germline ends. Germline V lookup: CDR1 SEHNR, CDR2 FQNEAQ (reference sequence). The CDR3 consists of 13 residues. As DNA, the CDR3 is TGTGCCAGCAGCTTAGTCGGCCTCTACGAGCAGTACTTC. Translating gives CASSLVGLYEQYF.

V usage is TRBV5-6 and J usage is TRBJ1-1, with TRBD1 matching over 8 bases. Losses at the gene ends were 4 bases for V and 4 bases for J; bases not matched to a gene: 3. CDR3 length: 13 residues. The germline CDR1 and CDR2 sequences are SGHDT and YYEEEE. The CDR3 DNA follows: TGTGCCAGCAGCCCAGGACAGGGCACTGAAGCTTTCTTT. Its translation is CASSPGQGTEAFF.

This chain uses TRBV7-9 with TRBJ2-7, with unresolved D. The CDR3 extends over 14 amino acids. Germline assignment: CDR1 SEHNR and CDR2 FQNEAQ (reference sequence). The V end was cut by 8 bases, the J end by 0 bases, with 14 bases between. The CDR3 region is CASLPDGGSYEQYF. Written as DNA, the CDR3 is TGTGCCAGCCTGCCGGATGGCGGCTCCTACGAGCAGTACTTC. Combining the CDR3 with reference TRBV7-9 and TRBJ2-7 gives the whole variable domain DTGVSQNPRHKITKRGQNVTFRCDPISEHNRLYWYRQTLGQGPEFLTYFQNEAQLEKSRLLSDRFSAERPKGSFSTLEIQRTEQGDSAMYLCASLPDGGSYEQYFGPGTRLTVT.

The rearrangement uses TRBV13 and TRBJ2-1, with 9 positions matching TRBD2. Germline CDR1 reads PRHDT; CDR2 reads FYEKMQ (reference sequence). V was clipped by 0 bases and J by 7 bases; unmatched bases: 7. This CDR3 comprises 16 residues. The CDR3 DNA sequence: TGTGCCAGCAGCTTAGGAAGCCCTAGCGGGACTAATGAGCAGTTCTTC. This codes for CASSLGSPSGTNEQFF.

CDR3 DNA sequence: TGTGCCAGCAGTTTTTTGGGACTAGCGGGATTCACAGATACGCAGTATTTT. This sequence encodes CASSFLGLAGFTDTQYF. V gene TRBV28 combines with J gene TRBJ2-3; TRBD2 matches 13 bases. Per the germline V gene, CDR1 is MDHEN and CDR2 is SYDVKM. Trimming at V came to 3 bases and at J to 2 bases, leaving 5 bases not matched to a gene. The CDR3 has 17 residues.

This chain connects TRBV4-1 to TRBJ2-7, with 7 bases matching TRBD2. The CDR3 totals 15 residues. Germline values: CDR1 MGHRA, CDR2 YSYEKL. V lost 4 bases to trimming and J lost 5 bases; unmatched junction nucleotides: 11. CDR3 sequence (DNA): TGCGCCAGCAGCCCCTTGGCGGGAGAGAACAACGAGCAGTACTTC. This translates into CASSPLAGENNEQYF.

This chain joins TRBV27 and TRBJ2-1, with 14 positions matching TRBD2. This CDR3 contains 15 residues. The germline gives CDR1 MNHEY, CDR2 SMNVEV (reference sequence). The trim removed 5 bases at V and 9 bases at J, leaving 6 bases unmatched. The CDR3 protein is CASSPGTSGSIEQFF. CDR3 in DNA: TGTGCCAGCAGTCCCGGGACTAGCGGGAGTATTGAGCAGTTCTTC.

CDR3 bases: TGTGCCAGCAGTCTCAACAAGGCCACTGAAGCTTTCTTT. Its protein is CASSLNKATEAFF. The chain joins TRBV27 to TRBJ1-1; D remains ambiguous. The CDR3 has 13 amino acids. V lost 5 bases, J lost 4 bases, and 11 bases lay in between. The V gene's germline CDR1 is MNHEY and CDR2 SMNVEV (reference sequence).

This chain uses TRBV5-1 with TRBJ2-3; 7 bases fit TRBD2. Germline V gives CDR1 SGHRS, CDR2 YFSETQ. With V trimmed by 4 bases and J by 0 bases, 5 bases remained unmatched. The CDR3 loop spans 15 amino acids. The CDR3 DNA is TGCGCCAGCAGCCCGGGACTATTTAGCACAGATACGCAGTATTTT. Amino acids: CASSPGLFSTDTQYF.

This sequence joins TRBV29-1 and TRBJ2-1; the match to TRBD2 covers 8 bases. V gave up 0 bases and J gave up 9 bases; unmatched junction bases: 10. The germline CDR1 and CDR2 sequences are SQVTM and ANQGSEA. The CDR3 contains 15 residues. As DNA, the CDR3 is TGCAGCGTTGAAGATGCGATAGCGGGATTCAGTGAGCAGTTCTTC. It specifies CSVEDAIAGFSEQFF.